This T cell receptor beta chain was retrieved from a study of identical twins. TCRdb processed the 5' RACE reads anew with MiXCR; each CDR3 protein has one entry. The sample consists of some 570,000 distinct CDR3 sequences, 20% to 25% of them appearing once. The CDR3 sequence is 13 residues long. Germline V gene sequence: CDR1 SGHTA, CDR2 FQGNSA. V dropped 4 bases and J dropped 3 bases, with 10 bases sitting between them. This sample also belongs to another study, concerning yellow fever vaccine responses in identical twins.

The specimen was CD4+ T cells sorted from blood. The chain is built from TRBV7-2 and TRBJ2-7; D is uncertain. This clonotype was sampled from a woman under 30 in good health. CDR3 in amino acids: CASSSRSLYEQYF. The CDR3 DNA is TGTGCCAGCAGCTCTCGGAGCCTCTACGAGCAGTACTTC.